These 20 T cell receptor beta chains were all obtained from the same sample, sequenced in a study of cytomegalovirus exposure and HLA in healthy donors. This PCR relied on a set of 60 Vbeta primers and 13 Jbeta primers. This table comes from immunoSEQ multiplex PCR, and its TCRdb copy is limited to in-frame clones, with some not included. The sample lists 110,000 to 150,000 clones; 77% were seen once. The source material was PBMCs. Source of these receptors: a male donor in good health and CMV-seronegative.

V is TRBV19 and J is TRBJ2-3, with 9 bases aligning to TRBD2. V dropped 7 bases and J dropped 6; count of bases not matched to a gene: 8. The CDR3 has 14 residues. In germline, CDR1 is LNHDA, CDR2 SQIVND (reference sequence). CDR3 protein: CASTIAGAADTQYF. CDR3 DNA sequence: TGTGCCAGTACCATAGCGGGGGCCGCGGATACGCAGTATTTT.

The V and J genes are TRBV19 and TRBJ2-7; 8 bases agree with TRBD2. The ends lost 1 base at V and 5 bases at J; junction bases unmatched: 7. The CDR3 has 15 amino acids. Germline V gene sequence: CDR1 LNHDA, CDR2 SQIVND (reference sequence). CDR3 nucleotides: TGTGCCAGTAGTATAGCGGGAGGGCCGAGGAACGAGCAGTACTTC. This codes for CASSIAGGPRNEQYF. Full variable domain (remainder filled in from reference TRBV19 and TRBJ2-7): DGGITQSPKYLFRKEGQNVTLSCEQNLNHDAMYWYRQDPGQGLRLIYYSQIVNDFQKGDIAEGYSVSREKKESFPLTVTSAQKNPTAFYLCASSIAGGPRNEQYFGPGTRLTVT.

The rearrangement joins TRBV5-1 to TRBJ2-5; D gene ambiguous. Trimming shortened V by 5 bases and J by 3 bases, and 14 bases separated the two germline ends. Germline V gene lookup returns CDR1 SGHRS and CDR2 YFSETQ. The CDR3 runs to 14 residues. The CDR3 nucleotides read TGCGCCAGCAGGTACTCAGGTGGTGAAGAGACCCAGTACTTC. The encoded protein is CASRYSGGEETQYF.

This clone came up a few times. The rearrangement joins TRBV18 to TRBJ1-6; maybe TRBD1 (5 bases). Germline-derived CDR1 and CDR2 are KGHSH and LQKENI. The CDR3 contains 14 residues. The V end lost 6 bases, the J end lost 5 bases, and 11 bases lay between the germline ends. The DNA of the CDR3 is TGTGCCAGCTCGGCCGACAGAGATAATTCACCCCTCCACTTT. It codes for CASSADRDNSPLHF.

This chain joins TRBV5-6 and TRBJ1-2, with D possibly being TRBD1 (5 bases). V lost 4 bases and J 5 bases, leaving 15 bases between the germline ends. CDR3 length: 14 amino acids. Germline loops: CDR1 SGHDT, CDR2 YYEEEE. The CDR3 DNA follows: TGTGCCAGCAGCCTTGATCAGGGCAATTATGGCTACACCTTC. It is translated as CASSLDQGNYGYTF.

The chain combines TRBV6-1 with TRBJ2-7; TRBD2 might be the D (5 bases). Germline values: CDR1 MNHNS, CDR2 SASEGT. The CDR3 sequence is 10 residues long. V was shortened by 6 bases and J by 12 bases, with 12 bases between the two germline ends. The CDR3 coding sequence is TGTGCCAGCAGCGGAGGACGGGGGTACTTC. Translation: CASSGGRGYF.

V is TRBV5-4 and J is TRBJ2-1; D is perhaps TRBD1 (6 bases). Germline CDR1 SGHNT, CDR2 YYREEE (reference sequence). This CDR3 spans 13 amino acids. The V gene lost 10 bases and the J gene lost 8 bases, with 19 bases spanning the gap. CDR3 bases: TGTGCCTCCATCGTCGCAGGGGTTGATGAGCAGTTCTTC. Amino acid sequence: CASIVAGVDEQFF.

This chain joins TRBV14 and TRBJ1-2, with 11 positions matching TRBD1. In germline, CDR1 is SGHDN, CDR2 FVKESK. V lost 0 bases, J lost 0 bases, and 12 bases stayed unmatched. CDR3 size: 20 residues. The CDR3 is CASSQDRTGGIEAANYGYTF. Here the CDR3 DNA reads TGTGCCAGCAGCCAAGACCGGACAGGGGGCATAGAAGCGGCTAACTATGGCTACACCTTC. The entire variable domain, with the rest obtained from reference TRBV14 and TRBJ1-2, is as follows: EAGVTQFPSHSVIEKGQTVTLRCDPISGHDNLYWYRRVMGKEIKFLLHFVKESKQDESGMPNNRFLAERTGGTYSTLKVQPAELEDSGVYFCASSQDRTGGIEAANYGYTFGSGTRLTVV.

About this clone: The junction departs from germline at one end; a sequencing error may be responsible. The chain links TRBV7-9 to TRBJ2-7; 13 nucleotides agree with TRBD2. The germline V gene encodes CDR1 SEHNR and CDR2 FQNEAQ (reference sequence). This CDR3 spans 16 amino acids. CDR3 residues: CSSSLLAGGRLREQYF. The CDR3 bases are TGTTCCAGCAGCTTACTAGCGGGAGGGAGACTGAGAGAGCAGTACTTC.

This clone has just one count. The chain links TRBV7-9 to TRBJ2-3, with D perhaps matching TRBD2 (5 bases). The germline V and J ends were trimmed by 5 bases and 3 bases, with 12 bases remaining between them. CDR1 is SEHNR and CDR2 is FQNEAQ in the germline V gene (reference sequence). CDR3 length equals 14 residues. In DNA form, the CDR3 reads TGTGCCAGCAGCCCTCGGGGTGGGACAGATACGCAGTATTTT. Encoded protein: CASSPRGGTDTQYF.

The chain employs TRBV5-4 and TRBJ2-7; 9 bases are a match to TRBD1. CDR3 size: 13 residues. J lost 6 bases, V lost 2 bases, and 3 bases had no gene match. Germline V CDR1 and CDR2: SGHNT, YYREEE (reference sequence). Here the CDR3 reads CASSFRDRAEQYF. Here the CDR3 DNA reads TGTGCCAGCAGCTTCCGGGACAGGGCCGAGCAGTACTTC.

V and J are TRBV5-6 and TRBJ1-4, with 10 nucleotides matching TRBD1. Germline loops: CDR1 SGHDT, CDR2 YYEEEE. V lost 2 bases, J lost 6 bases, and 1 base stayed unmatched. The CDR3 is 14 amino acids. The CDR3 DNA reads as TGTGCCAGCAGCTTAGGGACAGGGGATGAAAAACTGTTTTTT. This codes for CASSLGTGDEKLFF.

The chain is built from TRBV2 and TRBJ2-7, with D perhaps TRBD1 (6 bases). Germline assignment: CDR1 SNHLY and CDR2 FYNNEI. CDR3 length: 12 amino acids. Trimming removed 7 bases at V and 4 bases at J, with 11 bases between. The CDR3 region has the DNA TGTGCCAGCAACAGGGCGAGGTACGAGCAGTACTTC. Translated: CASNRARYEQYF.

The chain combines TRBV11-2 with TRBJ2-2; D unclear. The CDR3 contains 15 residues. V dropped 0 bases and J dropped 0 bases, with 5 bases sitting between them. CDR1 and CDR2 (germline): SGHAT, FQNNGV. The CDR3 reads CASSLELSNTGELFF. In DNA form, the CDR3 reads TGTGCCAGCAGCTTAGAGCTATCGAACACCGGGGAGCTGTTTTTT.

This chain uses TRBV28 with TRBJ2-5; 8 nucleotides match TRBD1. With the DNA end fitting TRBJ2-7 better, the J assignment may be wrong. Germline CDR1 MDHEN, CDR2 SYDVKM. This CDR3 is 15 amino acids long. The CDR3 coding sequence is TGTGCCAGCAGTTTCGTAAGGACAGGGAACTACGAGCAGTACTTC. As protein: CASSFVRTGNYEQYF.

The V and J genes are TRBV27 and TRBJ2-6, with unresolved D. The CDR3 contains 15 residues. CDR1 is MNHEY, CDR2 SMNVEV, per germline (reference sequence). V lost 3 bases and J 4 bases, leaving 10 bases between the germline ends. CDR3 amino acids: CASSFSGSGANVLTF. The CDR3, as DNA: TGTGCCAGCAGTTTTTCAGGCTCCGGGGCCAACGTCCTGACTTTC.

This CDR3 reads CASRSYYEQYF. CDR3 nucleotides: TGCGCCAGCAGGTCTTACTACGAGCAGTACTTC. This chain joins TRBV5-1 and TRBJ2-5; D gene ambiguous. The DNA end is more similar to TRBJ2-7, so the J call may be wrong. The CDR3 length is 11 residues. CDR1 and CDR2 (germline): SGHRS, YFSETQ.

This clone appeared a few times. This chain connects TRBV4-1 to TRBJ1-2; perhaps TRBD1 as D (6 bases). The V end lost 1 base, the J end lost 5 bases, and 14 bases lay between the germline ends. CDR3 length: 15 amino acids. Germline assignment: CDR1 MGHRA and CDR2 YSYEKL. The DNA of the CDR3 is TGCGCCAGCAGCCAAGGCAGGACAGATTTTTATGGCTACACCTTC. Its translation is CASSQGRTDFYGYTF.

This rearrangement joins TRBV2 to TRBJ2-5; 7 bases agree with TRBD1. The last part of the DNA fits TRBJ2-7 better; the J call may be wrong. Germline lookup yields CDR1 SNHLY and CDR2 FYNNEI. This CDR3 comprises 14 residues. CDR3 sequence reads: CASSGHGTDSEQYF. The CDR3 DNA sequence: TGTGCCAGCAGTGGACACGGGACAGATTCCGAGCAGTACTTC.

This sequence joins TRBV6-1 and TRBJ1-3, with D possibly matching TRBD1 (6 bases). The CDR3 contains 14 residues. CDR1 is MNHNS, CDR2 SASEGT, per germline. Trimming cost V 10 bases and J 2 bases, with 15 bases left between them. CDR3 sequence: CATSTGSTGNTIYF. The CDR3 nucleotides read TGTGCCACCTCGACAGGATCCACTGGAAACACCATATATTTT.